The 27 T cell receptor beta chains below all came from one sample that was sequenced in a study of blood T cell repertoires in COVID-19. TCRdb's table, derived via immunoSEQ multiplex PCR, lists solely in-frame clones and lacks some. The sample yields 20,000 to 25,000 clones, around 80% seen once. The specimen was peripheral blood. The source of these receptors is a man aged 80 or over with active or convalescent COVID-19.

By its share, this clone is medium-sized. The chain joins TRBV18 to TRBJ2-3, with 11 bases aligning to TRBD2. The V and J ends lost 3 bases and 5 bases, in that order; junction bases with no gene match: 4. The CDR3 length is 15 residues. Germline V gene data show CDR1 as KGHSH and CDR2 as LQKENI. CDR3 nucleotides: TGTGCCAGCTCACCGGCTAGCGGGGGGCAAGATACGCAGTATTTT. Translated: CASSPASGGQDTQYF.

This rearrangement joins TRBV18 to TRBJ1-1; D is unresolved. The germline V gene encodes CDR1 KGHSH and CDR2 LQKENI. Deletions cut 2 bases from V and 4 bases from J, with 8 bases between. This CDR3 spans 13 amino acids. The CDR3 loop reads CASSPVEATEAFF. CDR3 DNA sequence: TGTGCCAGCTCACCAGTGGAGGCCACTGAAGCTTTCTTT.

This clone was counted a few times. The chain is built from TRBV7-2 and TRBJ1-6, with 7 bases identical to TRBD1. The germline CDR1 and CDR2 sequences are SGHTA and FQGNSA. V lost 5 bases to trimming and J lost 3 bases; unmatched junction nucleotides: 16. The CDR3 has 19 amino acids. CDR3 sequence: CASSQPPGQSSYYNSPLHF. The DNA for the CDR3 is TGTGCCAGCAGCCAACCCCCGGGACAGAGTTCCTACTATAATTCACCCCTCCACTTT.

This clone came up a few times. The chain employs TRBV15 and TRBJ2-1; 10 positions match TRBD2. Trimming at V came to 1 base and at J to 8 bases, leaving 8 bases not matched to a gene. Looked up from germline, CDR1 is LNHNV and CDR2 is YYDKDF (reference sequence). The CDR3 loop spans 16 amino acids. The CDR3 region has the DNA TGTGCCACCAGCAGAGGCCAGCGGGAGGGCCGGGATGAGCAGTTCTTC. It is translated as CATSRGQREGRDEQFF.

The rearrangement uses TRBV3-1 (or the pseudogene TRBV3-2) and TRBJ2-2; the D gene is possibly TRBD2 (6 bases). Trimming removed 0 bases from V and 5 bases from J, with 19 bases in between. CDR3 length equals 18 residues. Germline V gene data show CDR1 as LGHDT and CDR2 as YNNKEL (reference sequence). CDR3 coding DNA: TGTGCCAGCAGCCAAGATCGGGCCAGGCGGGGCCAAACCGGGGAGCTGTTTTTT. Its protein is CASSQDRARRGQTGELFF.

V is TRBV7-9 and J is TRBJ2-7; D perhaps matches TRBD1 (5 bases). Germline CDR1 reads SEHNR; CDR2 reads FQNEAQ (reference sequence). The V end lost 8 bases, the J end lost 7 bases, and 21 bases lay between the germline ends. The CDR3 sequence is 14 residues long. CDR3 residues: CASGRATDPKEQYF. The CDR3 region has the DNA TGTGCCAGCGGAAGGGCGACAGACCCTAAGGAGCAGTACTTC.

V gene TRBV10-2 combines with J gene TRBJ2-2, with 7 bases identical to TRBD1. After removal of 5 bases from V and 3 bases from J, the junction contained 6 bases not matched to a gene. The CDR3 is 15 amino acids. The V gene's germline CDR1 is WSHSY and CDR2 SAAADI. Here the CDR3 DNA reads TGCGCCAGCAGTAAAGACAGGGCGGACACCGGGGAGCTGTTTTTT. Translating it yields CASSKDRADTGELFF.

The table lists this clone with a count of one. This rearrangement joins TRBV4-1 to TRBJ1-2; D gene ambiguous. V dropped 2 bases and J dropped 2 bases, with 12 bases sitting between them. Germline lookup yields CDR1 MGHRA and CDR2 YSYEKL. The CDR3 consists of 15 residues. The CDR3 reads CASSQPAKANYGYTF. CDR3 sequence (DNA): TGCGCCAGCAGCCAACCTGCGAAAGCCAACTATGGCTACACCTTC.

The V and J genes are TRBV5-4 and TRBJ1-4; D might be TRBD1 (6 bases). CDR1 is SGHNT and CDR2 is YYREEE in the germline V gene (reference sequence). The CDR3 runs to 20 residues. Between the trimmed V and J ends, which lost 4 bases and 0 bases, there was a span of 25 bases. Written as DNA, the CDR3 is TGTGCCAGCAGCCATGGATCGGACAGTTTCCGCCTTGCAACTAATGAAAAACTGTTTTTT. Encoded protein: CASSHGSDSFRLATNEKLFF.

This clone was seen only once. V is TRBV11-2 and J is TRBJ2-1; the match to TRBD2 covers 7 bases. This CDR3 region has 17 residues. Germline V gene data show CDR1 as SGHAT and CDR2 as FQNNGV. V lost 2 bases to trimming and J lost 1 base; unmatched junction nucleotides: 8. CDR3 nucleotide sequence: TGTGCCAGCAGCTTATTGGGTCAAGCGGGGTCCTACAATGAGCAGTTCTTC. This sequence encodes CASSLLGQAGSYNEQFF.

The chain joins TRBV6-2 or TRBV6-3 to TRBJ2-1; perhaps TRBD2 as D (6 bases). CDR3 length equals 14 residues. V was pared by 3 bases and J by 7 bases, with 13 bases between. From germline, CDR1 is MNHEY and CDR2 SVGEGT. This chain's CDR3 is CASSYHRRANEQFF. In nucleotides, the CDR3 is TGTGCCAGCAGTTATCACCGGAGGGCTAATGAGCAGTTCTTC.

This chain connects TRBV11-2 to TRBJ2-3; tentative D call: TRBD1 (5 bases). Germline V gene sequence: CDR1 SGHAT, CDR2 FQNNGV. V lost 5 bases and J lost 0, with 9 bases in between. This CDR3 is built from 14 residues. CDR3 region: CASSPRESTDTQYF. In nucleotides, the CDR3 is TGTGCCAGCAGCCCCAGGGAAAGCACAGATACGCAGTATTTT.

The genes are TRBV10-3 and TRBJ2-7; 8 nucleotides align to TRBD1. The CDR3 spans 12 residues. V dropped 3 bases and J dropped 12; count of bases not matched to a gene: 7. Per the germline V gene, CDR1 is ENHRY and CDR2 is SYGVKD. CDR3: CAISDRGRGLYF. The CDR3 DNA is TGTGCCATCAGTGACAGGGGGCGCGGGTTGTACTTC.

This clone was counted between two and nine times. J is TRBJ2-3 and V is TRBV15; 11 bases are a match to TRBD2. This CDR3 is built from 17 residues. V trimming: 0 bases; J trimming: 4 bases; junction bases outside the gene matches: 6. In germline, CDR1 is LNHNV, CDR2 YYDKDF (reference sequence). The CDR3 DNA reads as TGTGCCACCAGCAGAGATGGGGGGACTAGCGGACCAGATACGCAGTATTTT. Translation gives CATSRDGGTSGPDTQYF.

The chain has TRBV5-1 and TRBJ2-3, with D possibly matching TRBD1 (5 bases). The germline CDR1 and CDR2 sequences are SGHRS and YFSETQ. The CDR3 consists of 15 residues. V dropped 2 bases and J dropped 2 bases, with 12 bases sitting between them. As DNA, the CDR3 is TGCGCCAGCAGCTTAGGTGGCAGGGACACAGATACGCAGTATTTT. Its translation: CASSLGGRDTDTQYF.

The rearrangement uses TRBV30 and TRBJ2-3, with 16 bases lining up with TRBD2. V was clipped by 2 bases and J by 0 bases; unmatched bases: 8. The germline gives CDR1 GTSNPN, CDR2 SVGIG (reference sequence). The CDR3 has 19 amino acids. CDR3 sequence (DNA): TGTGCCTGGAGTCCGCCGGGACTAGCGGGAGGGACTAGCACAGATACGCAGTATTTT. Protein: CAWSPPGLAGGTSTDTQYF.

This chain connects TRBV7-2 to TRBJ1-2; 10 bases map to TRBD1. The CDR3 is made up of 14 amino acids. In germline, CDR1 is SGHTA, CDR2 FQGNSA. Losses at the gene ends were 5 bases for V and 3 bases for J; bases not matched to a gene: 3. The CDR3 nucleotides are TGTGCCAGCAGCCCCGGGACAGGGGACTATGGCTACACCTTC. Its translation is CASSPGTGDYGYTF.

The rearrangement links TRBV28 to TRBJ1-6; 8 bases fit TRBD1. Losses at the gene ends were 4 bases for V and 15 bases for J; bases not matched to a gene: 20. There are 17 residues in the CDR3. Germline V CDR1 and CDR2: MDHEN, SYDVKM. This chain's CDR3 is CASSSPDRGLIIQVLHF. As DNA, the CDR3 is TGTGCCAGCAGTTCCCCCGACAGGGGCTTAATAATTCAGGTCCTCCACTTT. The whole variable domain, remainder taken from reference TRBV28 and TRBJ1-6, is DVKVTQSSRYLVKRTGEKVFLECVQDMDHENMFWYRQDPGLGLRLIYFSYDVKMKEKGDIPEGYSVSREKKERFSLILESASTNQTSMYLCASSSPDRGLIIQVLHFGNGTRLTVT.

The V call is TRBV5-4, the J call TRBJ2-1; 15 bases are a match to TRBD2. Germline CDR1 is SGHNT and CDR2 is YYREEE (reference sequence). V gave up 3 bases and J gave up 4 bases; unmatched junction bases: 11. The CDR3 loop spans 19 amino acids. The CDR3 reads CASSSELGLAGGTYNEQFF. CDR3 sequence (DNA): TGTGCCAGCAGCTCCGAACTCGGACTAGCGGGGGGGACTTACAATGAGCAGTTCTTC.

The chain recombines TRBV6-5 with TRBJ2-3, with 11 bases aligning to TRBD2. Germline values: CDR1 MNHEY, CDR2 SVGAGI. After removal of 6 bases from V and 6 bases from J, the junction contained 8 bases not matched to a gene. CDR3 size: 15 residues. The CDR3 loop reads CASSVAGGRWDTQYF. CDR3 DNA: TGTGCCAGCAGCGTAGCGGGGGGGCGTTGGGATACGCAGTATTTT.

The chain has TRBV7-9 and TRBJ2-1, with 7 bases that match TRBD1. Losses at the gene ends were 0 bases for V and 10 bases for J; bases not matched to a gene: 6. The germline gives CDR1 SEHNR, CDR2 FQNEAQ (reference sequence). This CDR3 is 14 amino acids long. The CDR3 DNA reads as TGTGCCAGCAGCTTAGCGAGAGGACAGGACGAGCAGTTCTTC. Its protein product is CASSLARGQDEQFF.

In this sample, this clone turned up once. The rearrangement links TRBV7-2 to TRBJ2-1, with 8 positions matching TRBD2. V gave up 5 bases and J gave up 7 bases; unmatched junction bases: 13. This CDR3 is built from 16 residues. CDR1 is SGHTA, CDR2 FQGNSA, per germline. The CDR3 DNA sequence: TGTGCCAGCAGCCGCCAGCGGGGGCGGGGTCAAAATGAGCAGTTCTTC. As protein: CASSRQRGRGQNEQFF.

This clone was recorded once. The V call is TRBV6-6, the J call TRBJ2-1; possibly TRBD2 for D (6 bases). The germline gives CDR1 MNHNY, CDR2 SVGAGI (reference sequence). Trimming took 5 bases from V and 4 from J, leaving 15 bases between them. The CDR3 has 15 amino acids. The chain's CDR3 is CASSRSTSRYNEQFF. The CDR3 region has the DNA TGTGCCAGCAGTCGGTCGACTAGTAGGTACAATGAGCAGTTCTTC.

The chain combines TRBV7-2 with TRBJ2-2; no clear D gene. The CDR3 covers 12 residues. Germline V gene lookup returns CDR1 SGHTA and CDR2 FQGNSA. Trimming took 3 bases from V and 6 from J, leaving 5 bases between them. The CDR3 region is CASSFVSGELFF. CDR3 in DNA: TGTGCCAGCAGCTTTGTCTCCGGGGAGCTGTTTTTT.

The chain has TRBV2 and TRBJ2-4, with 7 bases identical to TRBD1. Germline-derived CDR1 and CDR2 are SNHLY and FYNNEI. The CDR3 runs to 16 residues. Trimming cost V 6 bases and J 7 bases; bases outside gene matches: 15. The CDR3 DNA is TGTGCCAGCAGGGGTGGCAGGGGGATTCTTGTGAACATTCAGTACTTC. Residues: CASRGGRGILVNIQYF.

V usage is TRBV3-1 (or the pseudogene TRBV3-2) and J usage is TRBJ2-7, with a weak D call TRBD2 (7 bases). The V and J ends lost 2 bases and 5 bases respectively, with 16 bases between them. The CDR3 loop spans 15 amino acids. CDR1 is LGHDT, CDR2 YNNKEL, per germline (reference sequence). The CDR3 DNA follows: TGTGCCAGCAGCCAACCCTGGGGGGGCGGGGACGAGCAGTACTTC. Its protein is CASSQPWGGGDEQYF.

The CDR3 is CASSLVPGAQETQYF. Here the CDR3 DNA reads TGCGCCAGCAGCTTGGTCCCAGGGGCACAAGAGACCCAGTACTTC. The chain has TRBV5-1 and TRBJ2-5; D possibly corresponds to TRBD1 (6 bases). Germline values: CDR1 SGHRS, CDR2 YFSETQ. CDR3 length: 15 residues. Trimming shortened V by 0 bases and J by 2 bases, and 11 bases separated the two germline ends.